What follows are 7 T cell receptor beta chains derived from one specimen sequenced in a study of T cells in Graves' hyperthyroidism and ophthalmopathy. Amplification of TCR beta CDR3 regions was performed using RNA transcripts as template. An initial round of RT-PCR targeting the TCR CDR3 relied on the HTBI primer set. TCRdb used MiXCR to reprocess the multiplex PCR reads, holding one entry per CDR3 protein. In the table there are fewer than 600,000 distinct CDR3 sequences, about 15% of which are singletons. Sample: blood. The receptors originated from a woman in her forties with Graves' hyperthyroidism.

This clonotype was counted ten times or more. The J gene is TRBJ1-5, the V gene TRBV6-1; D is undetermined. There are 14 residues in the CDR3. Trimming stripped 2 bases from V and 1 base from J, with 6 bases between. CDR1 and CDR2 (germline): MNHNS, SASEGT. The CDR3 loop reads CASSELHSNQPQHF. The CDR3 coding sequence is TGTGCCAGCAGTGAACTACACAGCAATCAGCCCCAGCATTTT.

This clonotype was detected ten times or more. The V gene is TRBV10-1, the J gene TRBJ2-3, with 8 nucleotides matching TRBD1. Losses at the gene ends were 4 bases for V and 8 bases for J; bases not matched to a gene: 17. Per the germline V gene, CDR1 is WNHNN and CDR2 is SYGVQD (reference sequence). The CDR3 covers 17 residues. CDR3 in amino acids: CASSVDPPGQAMGTQYF. CDR3 coding DNA: TGCGCCAGCAGTGTGGATCCTCCGGGACAGGCCATGGGTACGCAGTATTTT.

This clonotype was observed at least ten times. This chain joins TRBV24-1 and TRBJ2-2; 9 bases agree with TRBD1. In germline, CDR1 is KGHDR, CDR2 SFDVKD. J was trimmed by 2 bases and V by 4 bases; bases with no gene match: 10. CDR3 size: 18 residues. As DNA, the CDR3 is TGTGCCACCAGTGACTTAACCGGGACAGGGTCAAACACCGGGGAGCTGTTTTTT. Translation gives CATSDLTGTGSNTGELFF.

A few counts support this clonotype. This chain uses TRBV11-3 with TRBJ2-5; D remains unclear. Trimming took 5 bases from V and 2 from J, leaving 9 bases between them. The CDR3 is 13 residues long. Germline V gene lookup returns CDR1 SGHNT and CDR2 YENEEA. CDR3: CASSRHSQETQYF. CDR3 in DNA: TGTGCCAGCAGCCGTCACAGTCAAGAGACCCAGTACTTC.

This clonotype was counted at least ten times. The rearrangement joins TRBV28 to TRBJ2-7; D assignment may be TRBD1 or TRBD2 (5 bases each). The CDR3 has 14 amino acids. The germline V gene encodes CDR1 MDHEN and CDR2 SYDVKM. V lost 2 bases and J 6 bases, leaving 14 bases between the germline ends. The CDR3 here is CASSLTMRGGEQYF. CDR3 sequence (DNA): TGTGCCAGCAGTTTAACGATGAGGGGCGGCGAGCAGTACTTC.

The V and J genes are TRBV19 and TRBJ2-4, with 11 bases matching TRBD2. The ends lost 5 bases at V and 7 bases at J; junction bases unmatched: 16. Germline lookup yields CDR1 LNHDA and CDR2 SQIVND (reference sequence). This CDR3 has 18 amino acids. CDR3 loop: CASSRTPSGRPAENIQYF. CDR3 DNA sequence: TGTGCCAGTAGTCGGACTCCTAGCGGGAGGCCCGCAGAGAACATTCAGTACTTC.

This clonotype has ten or more counts. CDR3 DNA: TGCAGTGCTAGAGATCTGGGAACTCAGAGCTCCTACAATGAGCAGTTCTTC. Residues: CSARDLGTQSSYNEQFF. The chain couples TRBV20-1 to TRBJ2-1, with D unclear. V was trimmed by 0 bases and J by 0 bases, leaving 15 bases between them. The germline CDR1 and CDR2 sequences are DFQATT and SNEGSKA (reference sequence). This CDR3 is built from 17 residues.